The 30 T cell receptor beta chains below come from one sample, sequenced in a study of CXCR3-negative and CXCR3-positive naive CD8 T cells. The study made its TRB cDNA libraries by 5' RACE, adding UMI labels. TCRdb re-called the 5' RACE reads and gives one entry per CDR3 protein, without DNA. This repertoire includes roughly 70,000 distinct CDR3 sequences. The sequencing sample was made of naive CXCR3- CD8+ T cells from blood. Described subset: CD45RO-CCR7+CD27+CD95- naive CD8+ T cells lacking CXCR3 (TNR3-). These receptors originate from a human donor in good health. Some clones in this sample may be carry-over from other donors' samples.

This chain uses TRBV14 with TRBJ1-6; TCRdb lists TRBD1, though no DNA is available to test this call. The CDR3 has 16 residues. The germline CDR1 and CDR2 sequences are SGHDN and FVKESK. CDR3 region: CASSLSEGAPNSPLHF.

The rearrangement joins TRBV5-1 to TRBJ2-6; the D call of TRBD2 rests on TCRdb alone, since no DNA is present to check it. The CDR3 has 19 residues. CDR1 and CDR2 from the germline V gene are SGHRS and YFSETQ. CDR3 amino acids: CASSLDPGTPPTEANVLTF.

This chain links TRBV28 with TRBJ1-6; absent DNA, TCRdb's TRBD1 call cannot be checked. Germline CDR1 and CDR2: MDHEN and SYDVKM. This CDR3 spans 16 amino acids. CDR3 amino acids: CASSASTGPPLAPLHF.

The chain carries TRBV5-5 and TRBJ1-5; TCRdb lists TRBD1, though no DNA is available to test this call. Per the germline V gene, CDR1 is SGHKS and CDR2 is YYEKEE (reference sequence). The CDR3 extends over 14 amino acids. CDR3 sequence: CASSFTHPGQPQHF.

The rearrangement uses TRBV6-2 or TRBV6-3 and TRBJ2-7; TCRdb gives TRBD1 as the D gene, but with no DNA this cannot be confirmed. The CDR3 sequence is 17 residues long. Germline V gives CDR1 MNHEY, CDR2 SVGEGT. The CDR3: CASSYNRRASSPYEQYF.

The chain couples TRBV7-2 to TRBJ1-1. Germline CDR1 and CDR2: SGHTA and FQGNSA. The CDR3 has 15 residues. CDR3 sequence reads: CASSSLMGFPGEAFF. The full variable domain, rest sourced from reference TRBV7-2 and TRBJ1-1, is GAGVSQSPSNKVTEKGKDVELRCDPISGHTALYWYRQSLGQGLEFLIYFQGNSAPDKSGLPSDRFSAERTGGSVSTLTIQRTQQEDSAVYLCASSSLMGFPGEAFFGQGTRLTVV.

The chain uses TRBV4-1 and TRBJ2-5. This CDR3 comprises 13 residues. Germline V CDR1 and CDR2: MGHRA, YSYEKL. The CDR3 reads CASSHCQVETQYF.

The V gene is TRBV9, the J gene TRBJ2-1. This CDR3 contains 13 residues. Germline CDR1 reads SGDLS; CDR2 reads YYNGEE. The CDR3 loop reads CASSVGTYNEQFF.

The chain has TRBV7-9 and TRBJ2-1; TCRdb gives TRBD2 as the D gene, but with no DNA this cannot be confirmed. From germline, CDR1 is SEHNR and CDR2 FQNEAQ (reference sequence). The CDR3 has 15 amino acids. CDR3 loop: CASSHGTSGTGEQFF.

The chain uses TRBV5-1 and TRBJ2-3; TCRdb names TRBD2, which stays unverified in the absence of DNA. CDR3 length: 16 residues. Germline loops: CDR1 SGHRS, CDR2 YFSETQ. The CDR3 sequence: CASTGGLAANMDTQYF.

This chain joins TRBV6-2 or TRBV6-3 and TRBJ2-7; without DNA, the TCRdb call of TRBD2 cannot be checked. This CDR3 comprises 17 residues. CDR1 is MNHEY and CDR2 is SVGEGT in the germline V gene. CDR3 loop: CASSLGLARTLPYEQYF.

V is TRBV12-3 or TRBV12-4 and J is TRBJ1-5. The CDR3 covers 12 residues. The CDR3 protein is CASSNLGQPQHF.

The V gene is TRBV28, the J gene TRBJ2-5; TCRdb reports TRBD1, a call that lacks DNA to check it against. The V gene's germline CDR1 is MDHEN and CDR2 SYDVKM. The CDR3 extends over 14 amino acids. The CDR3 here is CASSPRTNQETQYF.

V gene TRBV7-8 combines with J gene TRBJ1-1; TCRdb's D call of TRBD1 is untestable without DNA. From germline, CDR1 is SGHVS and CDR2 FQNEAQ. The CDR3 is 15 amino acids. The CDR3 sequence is CASSLEARGRTEAFF.

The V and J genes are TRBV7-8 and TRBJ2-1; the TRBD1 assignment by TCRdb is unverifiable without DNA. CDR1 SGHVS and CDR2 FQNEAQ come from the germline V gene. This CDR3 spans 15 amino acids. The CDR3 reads CASRLAGGPHNEQFF.

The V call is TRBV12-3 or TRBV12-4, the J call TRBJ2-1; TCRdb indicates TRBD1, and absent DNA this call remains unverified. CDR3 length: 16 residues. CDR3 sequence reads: CASSSWDSRSYNEQFF.

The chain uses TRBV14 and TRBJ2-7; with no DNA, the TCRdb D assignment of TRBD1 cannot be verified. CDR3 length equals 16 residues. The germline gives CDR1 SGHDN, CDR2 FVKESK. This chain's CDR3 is CASSQDFDRQSYEQYF.

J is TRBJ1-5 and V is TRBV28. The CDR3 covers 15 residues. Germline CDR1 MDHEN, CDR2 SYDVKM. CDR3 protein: CASSFFGRRNQPQHF.

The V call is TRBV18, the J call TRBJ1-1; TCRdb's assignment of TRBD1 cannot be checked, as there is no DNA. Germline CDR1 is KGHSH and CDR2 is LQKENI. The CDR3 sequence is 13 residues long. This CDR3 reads CASSLGQGEAAFF.

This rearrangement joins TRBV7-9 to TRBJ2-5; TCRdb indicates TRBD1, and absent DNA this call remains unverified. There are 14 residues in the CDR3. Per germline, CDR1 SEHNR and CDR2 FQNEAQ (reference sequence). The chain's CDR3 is CASSLTGAEETQYF.

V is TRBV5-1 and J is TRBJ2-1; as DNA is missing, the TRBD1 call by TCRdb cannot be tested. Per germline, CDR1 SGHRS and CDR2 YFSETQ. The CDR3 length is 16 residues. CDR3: CASSSFDRVAYNEQFF.

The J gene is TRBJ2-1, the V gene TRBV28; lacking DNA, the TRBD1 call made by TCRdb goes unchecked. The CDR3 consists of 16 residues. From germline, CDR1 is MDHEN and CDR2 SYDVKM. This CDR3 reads CASSARDRGSYNEQFF.

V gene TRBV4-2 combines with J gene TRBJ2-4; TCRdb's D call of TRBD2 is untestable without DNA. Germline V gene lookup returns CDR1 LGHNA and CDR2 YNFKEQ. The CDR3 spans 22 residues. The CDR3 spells CASSQDWGVRTSGGLAKNIQYF.

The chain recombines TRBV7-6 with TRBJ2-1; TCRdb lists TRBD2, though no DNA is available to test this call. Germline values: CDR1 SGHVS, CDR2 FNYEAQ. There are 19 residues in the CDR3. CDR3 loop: CASSLASLAGGPFPNEQFF.

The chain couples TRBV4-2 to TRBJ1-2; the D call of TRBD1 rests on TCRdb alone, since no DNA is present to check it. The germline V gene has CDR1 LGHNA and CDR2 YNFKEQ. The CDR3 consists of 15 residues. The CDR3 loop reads CASSQEGEGRGGYTF.

Here the CDR3 reads CASTKGGSSSYNEQFF. The chain recombines TRBV7-8 with TRBJ2-1; lacking DNA, the TRBD1 call made by TCRdb goes unchecked. Looked up from germline, CDR1 is SGHVS and CDR2 is FQNEAQ. The CDR3 spans 16 residues.

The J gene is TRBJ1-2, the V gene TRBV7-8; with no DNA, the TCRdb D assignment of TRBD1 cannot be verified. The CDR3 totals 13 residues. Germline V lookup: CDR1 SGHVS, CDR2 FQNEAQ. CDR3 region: CASSLEPRDGYTF. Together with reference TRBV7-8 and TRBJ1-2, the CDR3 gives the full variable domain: GAGVSQSPRYKVAKRGQDVALRCDPISGHVSLFWYQQALGQGPEFLTYFQNEAQLDKSGLPSDRFFAERPEGSVSTLKIQRTQQEDSAVYLCASSLEPRDGYTFGSGTRLTVV.

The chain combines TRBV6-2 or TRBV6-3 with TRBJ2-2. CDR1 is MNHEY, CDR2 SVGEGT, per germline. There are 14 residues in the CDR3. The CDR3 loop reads CASSYSWGTGELFF.

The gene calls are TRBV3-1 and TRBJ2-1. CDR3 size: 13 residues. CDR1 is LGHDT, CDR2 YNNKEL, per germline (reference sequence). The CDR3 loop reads CASSQEMTYEQFF.

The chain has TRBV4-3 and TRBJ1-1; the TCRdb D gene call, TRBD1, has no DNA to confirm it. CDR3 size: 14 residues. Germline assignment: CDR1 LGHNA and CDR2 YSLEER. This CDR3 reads CASTARGADTEAFF.